This T cell receptor beta chain was retrieved from a study of cytomegalovirus exposure and HLA in healthy donors. Study conclusions and caveats: The authors reported that TCR beta sequences could predict HLA-A and HLA-B alleles. These predictions were accurate for most subjects in the first cohort. Common viral pathogens (according to a later analysis) appeared linked to several of the most significant clusters. Earlier analysis yielded a pattern in which most TCR beta V segments were productive about 87% or about 30% of the time. A later analysis linked a missense DCLRE1C variant to TCR beta V- and J-gene trimming.

Primers for the PCR totalled 60 Vbeta and 13 Jbeta. Only in-frame clones appear in the TCRdb table, and some are missing; sequencing was by immunoSEQ multiplex PCR. Among 200,000 to 300,000 clones, 82% were seen once, and the ten largest hold approximately 5.3%. V lost 4 bases and J lost 9, with 16 bases in between. CDR1 and CDR2 (germline): SGHAT, FQNNGV. The CDR3 runs to 14 residues. About this clone itself: What it binds is not known.

This sequence joins TRBV11-2 and TRBJ2-1, with TRBD1 as a possible D gene (5 bases). Specimen: PBMCs. This receptor was obtained from a middle-aged woman in good health and CMV-seropositive. This chain's CDR3 is CASSSVFRAGEQFF. The CDR3 bases are TGTGCCAGCAGCTCAGTGTTCAGGGCCGGTGAGCAGTTCTTC.